This record looks at one T cell receptor (beta chain) sequence and its context. Its specificity is not known. This sample is part of a study of cytomegalovirus exposure and HLA in healthy donors. Study conclusions and caveats: Analysis performed later found about 17,000 TCR beta sequences associated with HLA alleles at 0.05 false discovery rate.

Germline CDR1 reads LNHDA; CDR2 reads SQIVND (reference sequence). Trimming cost V 1 base and J 0 bases, with 7 bases left between them. The CDR3 totals 15 residues. PCR amplification relied on 60 Vbeta primers (plus 13 Jbeta primers). Per the study methods: It was a later analysis that counted 83 million or so unique TCR beta chains, of which roughly 11 million were shared. Using immunoSEQ multiplex PCR, the repertoire was profiled, and TCRdb retains in-frame clones only, with some absent. That table is the source of V, J and clone size, and D and trimming were worked out from the DNA. The sample has some 140,000 clones, roughly three quarters seen once.

This chain uses TRBV19 with TRBJ1-5; D not resolved. Source material: PBMCs. This sequence was found in a woman aged 60-75 years in good health and CMV-seronegative. CDR3 residues: CASSIAGFSNQPQHF. The CDR3 nucleotides read TGTGCCAGTAGTATAGCCGGGTTTAGCAATCAGCCCCAGCATTTT.